The rows below give T cell receptor beta chains drawn from one sample of a study of persistence of HIV-infected CD4 T cells. The antigens these receptors bind are not known. Generated by immunoSEQ multiplex PCR, the TCRdb table keeps only in-frame clones and is missing some. Among 35,000 to 50,000 clones listed, roughly 90% were seen once. The sample consisted of CD4+ T cells sorted from PBMCs after roughly 18-hour stimulation, taken from a patient who received antiretroviral therapy. Source of these receptors: an adult man with HIV who was CMV-seropositive. Each CDR3 is given with its conserved first and last residue. Fields, in order: D gene, J gene, V gene, clone size, CDR3 DNA, CDR3 protein. D genes are given only for firm matches. A clone size is listed for some rows: how often the clone was seen (once, few, many), or a class if it is expanded.

D gene: -
J gene: TRBJ1-2
V gene: TRBV28
clone size: -
CDR3 DNA: TGTGCCAGCACGGGACACCCTTTAAACTATGGCTACACCTTC
CDR3 protein: CASTGHPLNYGYTF

D gene: TRBD1
J gene: TRBJ1-5
V gene: TRBV28
clone size: -
CDR3 DNA: TGTGCCAGCAGAACAGGGGTGTATCAGCCCCAGCATTTT
CDR3 protein: CASRTGVYQPQHF

D gene: TRBD2
J gene: TRBJ2-1
V gene: TRBV9
clone size: once
CDR3 DNA: TGTGCCAGCAGTCGGACTAGCGGGGGGTACAATGAGCAGTTCTTC
CDR3 protein: CASSRTSGGYNEQFF

D gene: -
J gene: TRBJ1-5
V gene: TRBV6-5
clone size: -
CDR3 DNA: TGTGCCAGCAACTATGGCCCGGGGAGTCAGCCCCAGCATTTT
CDR3 protein: CASNYGPGSQPQHF

D gene: -
J gene: TRBJ2-2
V gene: TRBV9
clone size: -
CDR3 DNA: TGTGCCAGCACCCTGGCCGCATACACCGGGGAGCTGTTTTTT
CDR3 protein: CASTLAAYTGELFF

D gene: -
J gene: TRBJ2-6
V gene: TRBV7-6
clone size: -
CDR3 DNA: TGTGCCAGCAGCCTAAATTCGGACGGCACTGGGGCCAACGTCCTGACTTTC
CDR3 protein: CASSLNSDGTGANVLTF

D gene: -
J gene: TRBJ2-7
V gene: TRBV6-6
clone size: -
CDR3 DNA: TGTGCCAGCAGGCGGGACGGCTCCTACGAGCAGTACTTC
CDR3 protein: CASRRDGSYEQYF

D gene: -
J gene: TRBJ1-3
V gene: TRBV12-5
clone size: -
CDR3 DNA: TGTGCTAGTGGTTTGGTACTCCTGGGGACGGCTCAGCGCCGCACCATATATTTT
CDR3 protein: CASGLVLLGTAQRRTIYF

D gene: TRBD1
J gene: TRBJ2-3
V gene: TRBV5-1
clone size: once
CDR3 DNA: TGCGCCAGCAGCTTGGCCGGGCAGGGGGTGGCAGATACGCAGTATTTT
CDR3 protein: CASSLAGQGVADTQYF

D gene: TRBD1
J gene: TRBJ1-1
V gene: TRBV10-3
clone size: -
CDR3 DNA: TGTGCCATCGGACAGGGGGACACTGAAGCTTTCTTT
CDR3 protein: CAIGQGDTEAFF

D gene: TRBD2
J gene: TRBJ2-5
V gene: TRBV4-1
clone size: once
CDR3 DNA: TGCGCCAGCAGCCAAGATCTAAGAAGCGGGGGGGCGGCCTATCACTTC
CDR3 protein: CASSQDLRSGGAAYHF

D gene: -
J gene: TRBJ1-6
V gene: TRBV24-1
clone size: -
CDR3 DNA: TGTGCCACCAGTGATTCGAGGGCGCCTAATTCACCCCTCCACTTT
CDR3 protein: CATSDSRAPNSPLHF

D gene: TRBD2
J gene: TRBJ2-1
V gene: TRBV6-4
clone size: -
CDR3 DNA: TGTGCCAGCAGCGTAGGACTAGCGGGGGACAATGAGCAGTTCTTC
CDR3 protein: CASSVGLAGDNEQFF

D gene: TRBD1
J gene: TRBJ2-2
V gene: TRBV5-1
clone size: -
CDR3 DNA: TGCGCCAGCAGCCCACCCACCGGGACAGCTCTTACCGGGGAGCTGTTTTTT
CDR3 protein: CASSPPTGTALTGELFF

D gene: -
J gene: TRBJ2-2
V gene: TRBV28
clone size: -
CDR3 DNA: TGTGCCAGCAGTCACCTAGTAGGTCACGGGGAGCTGTTTTTT
CDR3 protein: CASSHLVGHGELFF

D gene: -
J gene: TRBJ2-1
V gene: TRBV12-3/TRBV12-4
clone size: -
CDR3 DNA: TGTGCCAGCAGTTTCGTACAAGGGAAAGAGTTCTTC
CDR3 protein: CASSFVQGKEFF

D gene: TRBD1
J gene: TRBJ2-6
V gene: TRBV7-3
clone size: -
CDR3 DNA: TGTGCCAGCAGCCTTCAAGGACAGGGAATCTCTGGGGCCAACGTCCTGACTTTC
CDR3 protein: CASSLQGQGISGANVLTF

D gene: TRBD1
J gene: TRBJ1-2
V gene: TRBV7-2
clone size: once
CDR3 DNA: TGTGCCAGCAGCCCCGGACAGGGCGGGGGCTATGGCTACACCTTC
CDR3 protein: CASSPGQGGGYGYTF

D gene: TRBD1
J gene: TRBJ1-2
V gene: TRBV5-1
clone size: -
CDR3 DNA: TGCGCCAGCAGCCTCGGACAGGGCGCGCGTTATGGCTACACCTTC
CDR3 protein: CASSLGQGARYGYTF

D gene: -
J gene: TRBJ1-2
V gene: TRBV6-1
clone size: -
CDR3 DNA: TGTGCCAGCAGTGAAACCCTACGGGGCTACACCTTC
CDR3 protein: CASSETLRGYTF

D gene: -
J gene: TRBJ1-1
V gene: TRBV9
clone size: -
CDR3 DNA: TGTGCCAGCAGCGCCCGACCCAGTCCGGAGTCTGAAGCTTTCTTT
CDR3 protein: CASSARPSPESEAFF

D gene: TRBD1
J gene: TRBJ1-2
V gene: TRBV4-2
clone size: -
CDR3 DNA: TGTGCCAGCAGCCAAGATGATTGGACAGGGGCCTACACCTTC
CDR3 protein: CASSQDDWTGAYTF

D gene: -
J gene: TRBJ1-6
V gene: TRBV7-2
clone size: once
CDR3 DNA: TGTGCCAGCAGCTCCAGGAGGTCCAATTCACCCCTCCACTTT
CDR3 protein: CASSSRRSNSPLHF

D gene: -
J gene: TRBJ1-4
V gene: TRBV7-2
clone size: -
CDR3 DNA: TGTGCCAGCAGCTTAGAAGGGATTGCAACTAATGAAAAACTGTTTTTT
CDR3 protein: CASSLEGIATNEKLFF

D gene: TRBD1
J gene: TRBJ1-2
V gene: TRBV28
clone size: -
CDR3 DNA: TGTGCCAGCAGACGAACAGGGGTCTATGGCTACACCTTC
CDR3 protein: CASRRTGVYGYTF